This TCR beta chain was sequenced for a study of a mutant IDH1 vaccine in newly diagnosed glioma. This clone appeared once. The assay was immunoSEQ multiplex PCR, and TCRdb's table has in-frame clones only and misses some. The top ten clones hold under 0.7% of a sample with 98,000 or so clones, 70% to 90% of them seen once. Time point of the sample: baseline, week 1 (first vaccination visit). Sample treatment: pre-vaccination baseline after standard-of-care therapy. Trimming removed 4 bases at V and 1 base at J, with 16 bases between. The CDR3 length is 16 residues. Germline lookup yields CDR1 SGDLS and CDR2 YYNGEE.

This chain uses TRBV9 with TRBJ2-3, with D perhaps matching TRBD2 (5 bases). This material consisted of PBMCs, taken from a glioma patient treated with radiotherapy, temozolomide or both. The clonotype originates from a woman between 50 and 59 years old with glioma. CDR3 region: CASSPRTSGGTDTQYF. Written as DNA, the CDR3 is TGTGCCAGCAGCCCTAGGACTTCCGGAGGCACAGATACGCAGTATTTT.